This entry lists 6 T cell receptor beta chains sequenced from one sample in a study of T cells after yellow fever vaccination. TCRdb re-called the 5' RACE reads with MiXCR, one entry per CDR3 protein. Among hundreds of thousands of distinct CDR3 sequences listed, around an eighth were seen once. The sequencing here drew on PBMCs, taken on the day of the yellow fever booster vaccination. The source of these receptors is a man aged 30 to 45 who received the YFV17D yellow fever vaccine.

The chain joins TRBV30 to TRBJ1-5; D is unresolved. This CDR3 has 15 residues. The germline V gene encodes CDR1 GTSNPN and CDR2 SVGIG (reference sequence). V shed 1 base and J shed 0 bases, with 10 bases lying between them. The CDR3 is CAWSGSTDSNQPQHF. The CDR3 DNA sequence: TGTGCCTGGAGTGGGTCAACCGATAGCAATCAGCCCCAGCATTTT.

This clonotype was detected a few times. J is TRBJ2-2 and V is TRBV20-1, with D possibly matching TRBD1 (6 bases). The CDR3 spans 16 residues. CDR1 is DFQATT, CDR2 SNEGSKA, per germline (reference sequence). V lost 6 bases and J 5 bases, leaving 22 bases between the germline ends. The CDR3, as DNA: TGCAGTGCCTACGAACAGGGTCGTGTTGGAACCGGGGAGCTGTTTTTT. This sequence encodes CSAYEQGRVGTGELFF.

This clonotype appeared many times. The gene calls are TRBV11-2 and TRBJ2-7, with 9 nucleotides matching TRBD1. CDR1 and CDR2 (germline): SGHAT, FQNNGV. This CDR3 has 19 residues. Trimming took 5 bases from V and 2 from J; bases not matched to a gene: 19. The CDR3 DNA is TGTGCCAGCAGCCGATACCTCATAAGGACAGGGGATTTGGCCTACGAGCAGTACTTC. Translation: CASSRYLIRTGDLAYEQYF. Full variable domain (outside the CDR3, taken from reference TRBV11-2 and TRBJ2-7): EAGVAQSPRYKIIEKRQSVAFWCNPISGHATLYWYQQILGQGPKLLIQFQNNGVVDDSQLPKDRFSAERLKGVDSTLKIQPAKLEDSAVYLCASSRYLIRTGDLAYEQYFGPGTRLTVT.

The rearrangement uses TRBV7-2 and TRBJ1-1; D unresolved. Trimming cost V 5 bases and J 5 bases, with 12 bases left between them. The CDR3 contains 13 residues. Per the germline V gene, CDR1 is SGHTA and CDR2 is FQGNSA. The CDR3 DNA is TGTGCCAGCAGCATCCACAGTGAAACTGAAGCTTTCTTT. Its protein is CASSIHSETEAFF.

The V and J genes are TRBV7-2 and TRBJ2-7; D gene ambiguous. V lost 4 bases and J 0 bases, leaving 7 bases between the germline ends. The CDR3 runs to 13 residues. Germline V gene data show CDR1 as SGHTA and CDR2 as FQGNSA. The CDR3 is CASSWKSSYEQYF. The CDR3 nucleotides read TGTGCCAGCAGCTGGAAAAGCTCCTACGAGCAGTACTTC. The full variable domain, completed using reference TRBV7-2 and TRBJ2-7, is GAGVSQSPSNKVTEKGKDVELRCDPISGHTALYWYRQSLGQGLEFLIYFQGNSAPDKSGLPSDRFSAERTGGSVSTLTIQRTQQEDSAVYLCASSWKSSYEQYFGPGTRLTVT.

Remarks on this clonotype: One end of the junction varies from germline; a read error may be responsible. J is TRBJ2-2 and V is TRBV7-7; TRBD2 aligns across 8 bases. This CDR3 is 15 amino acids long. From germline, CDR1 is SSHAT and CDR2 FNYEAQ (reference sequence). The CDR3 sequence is CASSRGLARTGELFF. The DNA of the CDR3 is TGTGCTAGCAGTCGTGGACTAGCTCGGACCGGGGAGCTGTTTTTT.